Below are 5 T cell receptor beta chains sequenced from a single sample in a study of cytomegalovirus exposure and HLA in healthy donors. PCR amplification relied on 60 Vbeta primers (plus 13 Jbeta primers). TCRdb's copy holds only in-frame clones and misses some; the assay was immunoSEQ multiplex PCR. The sample contains around 190,000 clones, over 65% of which appear only once. The sample consisted of PBMCs. These receptors were collected from a woman aged 25 to 39 in good health and CMV-seronegative.

The chain has TRBV20-1 and TRBJ1-2; D ambiguous. This CDR3 is 11 amino acids long. Germline V gene lookup returns CDR1 DFQATT and CDR2 SNEGSKA (reference sequence). V gave up 7 bases and J gave up 8 bases, with 14 bases separating them. The CDR3 loop reads CSVHGLSGYTF. Here the CDR3 DNA reads TGCAGTGTTCACGGTCTATCAGGCTACACCTTC.

This sequence joins TRBV5-4 and TRBJ2-2, with 8 bases that match TRBD2. V lost 4 bases to trimming and J lost 2 bases; unmatched junction nucleotides: 7. CDR1 is SGHNT and CDR2 is YYREEE in the germline V gene (reference sequence). This CDR3 spans 16 amino acids. CDR3 region: CASSPRGGLNTGELFF. CDR3 DNA sequence: TGTGCCAGCAGCCCCCGCGGGGGGCTAAACACCGGGGAGCTGTTTTTT.

To note about this clone: At one of its ends the junction is not consistent with the germline gene, which may arise from a read error. This chain connects TRBV29-1 to TRBJ1-2; D is uncertain. The length of the CDR3 is 13 residues. CDR1 is SQVTM, CDR2 ANQGSEA, per germline. The CDR3 DNA follows: TGCAGCGGTGATCCTTTGGAGGACTATGGCTACCCCTTC. Translating gives CSGDPLEDYGYPF. The full variable domain, its missing parts supplied by reference TRBV29-1 and TRBJ1-2, is SAVISQKPSRDICQRGTSLTIQCQVDSQVTMMFWYRQQPGQSLTLIATANQGSEATYESGFVIDKFPISRPNLTFSTLTVSNMSPEDSSIYLCSGDPLEDYGYPFGSGTRLTVV.

The rearrangement links TRBV10-3 to TRBJ1-4; 7 bases match TRBD1. V gave up 2 bases and J gave up 5 bases; unmatched junction bases: 8. Germline CDR1 is ENHRY and CDR2 is SYGVKD. The length of the CDR3 is 16 residues. In DNA form, the CDR3 reads TGTGCCATCAGTGAGATATGGACAGGAAGAAATGAAAAACTGTTTTTT. Its translation: CAISEIWTGRNEKLFF.

The chain is built from TRBV5-1 and TRBJ2-7; D is unclear. CDR1 and CDR2 from the germline V gene are SGHRS and YFSETQ. Trimming left V 1 base short and J 7 bases short, with 9 bases between. The length of the CDR3 is 12 residues. For the CDR3, the DNA is TGCGCCAGCAGCTTGAGAGGCCGGGAGCAGTACTTC. Translating gives CASSLRGREQYF. Full variable domain (missing parts from reference TRBV5-1 and TRBJ2-7): KAGVTQTPRYLIKTRGQQVTLSCSPISGHRSVSWYQQTPGQGLQFLFEYFSETQRNKGNFPGRFSGRQFSNSRSEMNVSTLELGDSALYLCASSLRGREQYFGPGTRLTVT.